The clone carrying this TCR beta chain appeared a few times. The data stem from a study of early T cells in non-severe SARS-CoV-2 infection. About the research overall: Unpaired chains resulted from sequencing bulk RNA of unsorted whole blood.

Germline V gene data show CDR1 as SGHTS and CDR2 as YDEGEE. The CDR3 covers 13 residues. The germline V and J ends were trimmed by 2 bases and 6 bases, with 12 bases remaining between them. One entry per CDR3 protein, called by TCRdb with MiXCR from the 5' RACE reads. This table has some 100,000 distinct CDR3 sequences, around 15% appearing once. The chain links TRBV5-8 to TRBJ2-7; D remains unclear. What was sequenced was whole blood. This clonotype was obtained from an adult who was a healthcare worker with PCR-confirmed SARS-CoV-2 infection or an uninfected control (not recorded which). The CDR3 region has the DNA TGTGCCAGCAGCTTTTTACCGATGGCCGAGCAGTACGTC. Translated, it gives CASSFLPMAEQYV.